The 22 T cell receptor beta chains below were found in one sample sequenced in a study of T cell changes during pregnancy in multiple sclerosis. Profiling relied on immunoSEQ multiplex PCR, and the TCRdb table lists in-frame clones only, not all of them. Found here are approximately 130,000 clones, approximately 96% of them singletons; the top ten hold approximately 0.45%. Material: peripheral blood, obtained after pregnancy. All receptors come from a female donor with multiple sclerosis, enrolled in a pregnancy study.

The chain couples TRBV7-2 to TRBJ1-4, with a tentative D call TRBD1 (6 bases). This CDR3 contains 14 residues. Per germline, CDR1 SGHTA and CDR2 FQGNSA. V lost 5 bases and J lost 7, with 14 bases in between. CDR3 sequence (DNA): TGTGCCAGCAGCCTAGTTGGACAGCCTGAAAAACTGTTTTTT. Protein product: CASSLVGQPEKLFF. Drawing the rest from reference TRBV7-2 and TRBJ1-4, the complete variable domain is GAGVSQSPSNKVTEKGKDVELRCDPISGHTALYWYRQSLGQGLEFLIYFQGNSAPDKSGLPSDRFSAERTGGSVSTLTIQRTQQEDSAVYLCASSLVGQPEKLFFGSGTQLSVL.

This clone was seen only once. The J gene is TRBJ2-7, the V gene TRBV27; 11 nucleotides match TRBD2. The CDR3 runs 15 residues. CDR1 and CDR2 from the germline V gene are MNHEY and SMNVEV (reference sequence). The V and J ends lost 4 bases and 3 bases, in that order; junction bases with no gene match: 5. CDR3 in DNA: TGTGCCAGCAGTTCAGGGACTAGCGGCTTCTACGAGCAGTACTTC. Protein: CASSSGTSGFYEQYF.

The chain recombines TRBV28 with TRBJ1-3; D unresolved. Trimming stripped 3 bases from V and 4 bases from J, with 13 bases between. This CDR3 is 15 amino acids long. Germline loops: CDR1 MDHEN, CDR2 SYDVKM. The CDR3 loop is CASSLGPFGGNTIYF. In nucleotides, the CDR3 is TGTGCCAGCAGTTTGGGCCCGTTTGGGGGAAACACCATATATTTT. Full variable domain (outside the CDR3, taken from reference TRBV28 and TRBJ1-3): DVKVTQSSRYLVKRTGEKVFLECVQDMDHENMFWYRQDPGLGLRLIYFSYDVKMKEKGDIPEGYSVSREKKERFSLILESASTNQTSMYLCASSLGPFGGNTIYFGEGSWLTVV.

The CDR3: CASSYLDFALYEQYF. The CDR3 DNA is TGTGCCAGCAGTTACTTGGACTTTGCCCTCTACGAGCAGTACTTC. The chain combines TRBV6-6 with TRBJ2-7, with D perhaps matching TRBD2 (5 bases). Trimming stripped 1 base from V and 3 bases from J, with 13 bases between. Germline V lookup: CDR1 MNHNY, CDR2 SVGAGI (reference sequence). The CDR3 covers 15 residues.

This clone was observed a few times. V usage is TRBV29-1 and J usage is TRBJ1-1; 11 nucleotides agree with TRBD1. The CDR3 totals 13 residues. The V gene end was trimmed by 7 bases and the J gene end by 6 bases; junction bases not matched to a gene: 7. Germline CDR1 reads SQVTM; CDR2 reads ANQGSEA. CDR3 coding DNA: TGCAGCGCCGGACAGGGGGCGGAGGCTGAAGCTTTCTTT. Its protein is CSAGQGAEAEAFF. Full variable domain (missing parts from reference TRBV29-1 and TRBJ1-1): SAVISQKPSRDICQRGTSLTIQCQVDSQVTMMFWYRQQPGQSLTLIATANQGSEATYESGFVIDKFPISRPNLTFSTLTVSNMSPEDSSIYLCSAGQGAEAEAFFGQGTRLTVV.

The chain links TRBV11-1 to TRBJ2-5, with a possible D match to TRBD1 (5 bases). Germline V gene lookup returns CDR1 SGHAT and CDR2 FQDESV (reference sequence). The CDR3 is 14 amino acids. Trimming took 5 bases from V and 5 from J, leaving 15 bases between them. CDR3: CASSASTVPETQYF. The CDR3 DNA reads TGTGCCAGCAGCGCCTCGACAGTTCCCGAGACCCAGTACTTC. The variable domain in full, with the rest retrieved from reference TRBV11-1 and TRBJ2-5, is EAEVAQSPRYKITEKSQAVAFWCDPISGHATLYWYRQILGQGPELLVQFQDESVVDDSQLPKDRFSAERLKGVDSTLKIQPAELGDSAMYLCASSASTVPETQYFGPGTRLLVL.

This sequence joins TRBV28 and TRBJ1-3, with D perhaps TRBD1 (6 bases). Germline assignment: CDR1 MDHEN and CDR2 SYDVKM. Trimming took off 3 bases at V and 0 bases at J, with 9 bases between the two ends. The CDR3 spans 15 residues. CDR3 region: CASSLDSSSGNTIYF. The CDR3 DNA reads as TGTGCCAGCAGTTTGGACAGTAGCTCTGGAAACACCATATATTTT.

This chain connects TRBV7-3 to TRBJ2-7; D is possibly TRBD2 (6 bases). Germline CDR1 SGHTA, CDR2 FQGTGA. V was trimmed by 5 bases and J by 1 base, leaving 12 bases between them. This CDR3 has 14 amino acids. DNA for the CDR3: TGTGCCAGCAGCGCGGGCGCGGGGTCCTACGAGCAGTACTTC. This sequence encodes CASSAGAGSYEQYF.

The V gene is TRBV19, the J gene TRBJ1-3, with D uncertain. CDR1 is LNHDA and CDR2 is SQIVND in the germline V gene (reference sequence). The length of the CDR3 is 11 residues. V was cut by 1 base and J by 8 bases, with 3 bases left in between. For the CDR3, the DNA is TGTGCCAGTAGTATAGGAGACACCATATATTTT. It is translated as CASSIGDTIYF. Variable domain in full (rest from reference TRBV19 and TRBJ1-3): DGGITQSPKYLFRKEGQNVTLSCEQNLNHDAMYWYRQDPGQGLRLIYYSQIVNDFQKGDIAEGYSVSREKKESFPLTVTSAQKNPTAFYLCASSIGDTIYFGEGSWLTVV.

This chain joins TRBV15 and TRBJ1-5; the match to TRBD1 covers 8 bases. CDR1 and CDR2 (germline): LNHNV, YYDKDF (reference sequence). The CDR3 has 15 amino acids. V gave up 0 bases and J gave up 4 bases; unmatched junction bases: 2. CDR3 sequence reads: CATSRDYRGNQPQHF. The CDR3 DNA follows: TGTGCCACCAGCAGAGATTACAGGGGGAATCAGCCCCAGCATTTT.

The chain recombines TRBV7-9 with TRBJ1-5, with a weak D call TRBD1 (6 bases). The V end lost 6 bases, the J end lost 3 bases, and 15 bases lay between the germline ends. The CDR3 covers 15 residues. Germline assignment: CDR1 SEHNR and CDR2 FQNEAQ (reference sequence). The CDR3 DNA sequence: TGTGCCAGCAGTGCTCCCGGGGGGCCCAATCAGCCCCAGCATTTT. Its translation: CASSAPGGPNQPQHF.

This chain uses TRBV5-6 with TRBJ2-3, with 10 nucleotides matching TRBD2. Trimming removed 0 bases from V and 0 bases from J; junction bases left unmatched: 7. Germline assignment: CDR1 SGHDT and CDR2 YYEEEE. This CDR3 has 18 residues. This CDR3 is CASSLAGPLAGSTDTQYF. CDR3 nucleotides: TGTGCCAGCAGCTTGGCCGGTCCACTAGCGGGAAGCACAGATACGCAGTATTTT.

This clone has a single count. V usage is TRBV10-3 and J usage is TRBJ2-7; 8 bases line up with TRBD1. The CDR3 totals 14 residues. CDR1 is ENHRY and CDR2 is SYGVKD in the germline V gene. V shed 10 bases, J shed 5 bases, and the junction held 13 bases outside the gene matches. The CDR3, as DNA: TGTGCCACCCAAGTTGGGACAGGTTTTGACGAGCAGTACTTC. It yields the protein CATQVGTGFDEQYF.

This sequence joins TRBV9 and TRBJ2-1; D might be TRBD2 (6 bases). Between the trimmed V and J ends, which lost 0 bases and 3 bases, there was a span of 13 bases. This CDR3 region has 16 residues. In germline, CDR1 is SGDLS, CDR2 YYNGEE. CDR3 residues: CASSVDWGVGYNEQFF. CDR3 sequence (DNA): TGTGCCAGCAGCGTAGATTGGGGGGTGGGCTACAATGAGCAGTTCTTC.

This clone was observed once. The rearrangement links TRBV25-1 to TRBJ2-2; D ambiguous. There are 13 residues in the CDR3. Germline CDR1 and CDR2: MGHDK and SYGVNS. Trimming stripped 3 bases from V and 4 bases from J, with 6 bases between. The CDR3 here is CASSDRFTGELFF. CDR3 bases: TGTGCCAGCAGTGACCGGTTCACCGGGGAGCTGTTTTTT.

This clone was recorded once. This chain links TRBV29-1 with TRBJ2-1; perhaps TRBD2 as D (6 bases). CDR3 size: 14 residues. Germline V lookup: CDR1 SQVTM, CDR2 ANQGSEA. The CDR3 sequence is CSVIGTSSYNEQFF. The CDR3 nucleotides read TGCAGTGTCATCGGGACTTCTTCCTACAATGAGCAGTTCTTC.

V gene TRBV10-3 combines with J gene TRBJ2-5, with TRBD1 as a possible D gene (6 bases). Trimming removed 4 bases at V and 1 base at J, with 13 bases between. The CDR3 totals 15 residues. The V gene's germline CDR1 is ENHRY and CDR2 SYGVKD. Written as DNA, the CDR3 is TGTGCCATCAGTGGTGGGGTAGGGGGCCAAGAGACCCAGTACTTC. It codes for CAISGGVGGQETQYF.

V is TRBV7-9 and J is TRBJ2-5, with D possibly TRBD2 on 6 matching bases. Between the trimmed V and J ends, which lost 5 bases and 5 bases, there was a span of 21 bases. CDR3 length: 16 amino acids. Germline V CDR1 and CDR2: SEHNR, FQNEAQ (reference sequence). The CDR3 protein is CASSPPGLGSGETQYF. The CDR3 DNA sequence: TGTGCCAGCAGCCCACCGGGACTGGGATCCGGGGAGACCCAGTACTTC.

The CDR3 spells CASSRLAGGPKETQYF. For the CDR3, the DNA is TGTGCCAGCAGTAGACTAGCGGGAGGGCCGAAGGAGACCCAGTACTTC. The chain uses TRBV28 and TRBJ2-5, with 14 positions matching TRBD2. Trimming cost V 5 bases and J 5 bases; bases outside gene matches: 7. CDR1 MDHEN and CDR2 SYDVKM come from the germline V gene. There are 16 residues in the CDR3.

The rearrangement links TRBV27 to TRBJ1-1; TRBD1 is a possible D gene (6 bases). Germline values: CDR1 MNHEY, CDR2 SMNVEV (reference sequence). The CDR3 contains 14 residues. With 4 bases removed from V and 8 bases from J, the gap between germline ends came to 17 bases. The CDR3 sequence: CASSYNALGQEAFF. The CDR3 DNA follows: TGTGCCAGCAGTTATAACGCCCTTGGACAGGAAGCTTTCTTT.

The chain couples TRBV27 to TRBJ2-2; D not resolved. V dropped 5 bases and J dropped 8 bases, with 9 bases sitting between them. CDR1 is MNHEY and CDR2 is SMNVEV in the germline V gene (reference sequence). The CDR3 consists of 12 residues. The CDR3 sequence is CASSLSLGELFF. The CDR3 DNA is TGTGCCAGCAGTCTCTCCCTAGGGGAGCTGTTTTTT.

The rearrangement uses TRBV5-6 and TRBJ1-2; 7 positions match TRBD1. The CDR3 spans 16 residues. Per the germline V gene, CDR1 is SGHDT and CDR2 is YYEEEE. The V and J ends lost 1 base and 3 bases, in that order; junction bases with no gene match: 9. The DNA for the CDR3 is TGTGCCAGCAGCTTGTGGAGGCCGACAGGGCACTATGGCTACACCTTC. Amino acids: CASSLWRPTGHYGYTF.